The text below deals with one TCR beta chain. Profiling relied on immunoSEQ multiplex PCR, and the TCRdb table lists in-frame clones only, not all of them. The sample carries about 110,000 clones, 60% to 85% recorded once. This specimen belongs to a study of blood T cell repertoires in COVID-19. Sequencing was done on a sample of peripheral blood. The TCR comes from a woman between 40 and 50 years old with acute or convalescent COVID-19.

CDR3 DNA: TGTGCCAGCAGTACCAGGGCGACTAACTATGGCTACACCTTC. Its translation is CASSTRATNYGYTF. This sequence joins TRBV6-5 and TRBJ1-2; perhaps TRBD1 as D (5 bases). This CDR3 spans 14 amino acids. Trimming removed 5 bases from V and 0 bases from J, with 10 bases in between. The V gene's germline CDR1 is MNHEY and CDR2 SVGAGI.